The 17 T cell receptor beta chains given below trace back to one sample, sequenced in a study of blood T cell repertoires in COVID-19 (dated by TCRdb to about 2020). Library generation was performed with the immunoSEQ multiplex PCR assay. The table comes from immuneACCESS by way of TCRdb, which keeps in-frame sequences with V and J called. Part of the clones is missing from these tables; in studies checked, under half for an unresolved V gene and the rest for unknown reasons. Across this sample there are about 76,000 clones, with roughly 84% seen only once. The ten largest clones take up roughly 11% of the sample. The specimen sequenced was peripheral blood. The receptor source for this set is a man in his 60s with COVID-19, enrolled during active disease.

This chain connects TRBV6-5 to TRBJ2-5, with TRBD1 identical over 9 bases. This CDR3 comprises 14 residues. Germline V gene lookup returns CDR1 MNHEY and CDR2 SVGAGI. V dropped 6 bases and J dropped 4; count of bases not matched to a gene: 6. In nucleotides, the CDR3 is TGTGCCAGCAGGAACAGGGGGCATGGAGAGACCCAGTACTTC. Its translation: CASRNRGHGETQYF.

V and J are TRBV4-1 and TRBJ2-7; 8 nucleotides align to TRBD2. Trimming cost V 0 bases and J 3 bases; bases outside gene matches: 7. CDR1 and CDR2 (germline): MGHRA, YSYEKL. The CDR3 runs to 16 residues. Here the CDR3 reads CASSQDGSGSIYEQYF. DNA of the CDR3: TGCGCCAGCAGCCAAGATGGCAGCGGGAGTATCTACGAGCAGTACTTC.

In DNA, the CDR3 is TGCGCCAGCAGTGACCCAATGAACACTGAAGCTTTCTTT. Its protein product is CASSDPMNTEAFF. The chain uses TRBV10-1 and TRBJ1-1; D unresolved. Germline CDR1 reads WNHNN; CDR2 reads SYGVQD (reference sequence). The V gene lost 3 bases and the J gene lost 0 bases, with 5 bases spanning the gap. The CDR3 runs 13 residues.

This clone was counted a single time. The chain recombines TRBV5-5 with TRBJ1-4; a possible D gene is TRBD1 (5 bases). CDR1 and CDR2 (germline): SGHKS, YYEKEE (reference sequence). The CDR3 length is 14 residues. The V gene lost 0 bases and the J gene lost 8 bases, with 11 bases spanning the gap. The CDR3: CASSLASGLEKLFF. CDR3 DNA sequence: TGTGCCAGCAGCTTGGCCTCAGGGCTGGAAAAACTGTTTTTT.

This sequence joins TRBV18 and TRBJ1-6, with a tentative D call TRBD1 (6 bases). The germline CDR1 and CDR2 sequences are KGHSH and LQKENI. The CDR3 extends over 13 amino acids. V shed 3 bases and J shed 7 bases, with 7 bases lying between them. In DNA, the CDR3 is TGTGCCAGCTCACCGGACAGAAATTCACCCCTCCACTTT. Protein product: CASSPDRNSPLHF.

V is TRBV19 and J is TRBJ2-3, with 7 nucleotides matching TRBD1. Trimming took 3 bases from V and 4 from J; bases not matched to a gene: 7. Germline V gene data show CDR1 as LNHDA and CDR2 as SQIVND (reference sequence). The CDR3 sequence is 15 residues long. CDR3 DNA sequence: TGTGCCAGTAGTATCCAGACAGGGCCGCCAGATACGCAGTATTTT. This translates into CASSIQTGPPDTQYF.

This clone was observed a single time. The chain couples TRBV5-6 to TRBJ2-1, with 10 nucleotides matching TRBD2. The germline V gene encodes CDR1 SGHDT and CDR2 YYEEEE. The trim removed 5 bases at V and 8 bases at J, leaving 7 bases unmatched. The CDR3 is 14 amino acids. The CDR3 here is CASRPSGSFYEQFF. DNA of the CDR3: TGTGCCAGCAGACCTAGCGGGAGTTTCTATGAGCAGTTCTTC.

This clone was detected a few times. The V gene is TRBV30, the J gene TRBJ1-2; perhaps TRBD1 as D (5 bases). Germline V gene sequence: CDR1 GTSNPN, CDR2 SVGIG (reference sequence). The V end was cut by 0 bases, the J end by 1 base, with 12 bases between. There are 15 residues in the CDR3. CDR3 in DNA: TGTGCCTGGAGTGTAAGGACACCGCTTAACTATGGCTACACCTTC. Translating it yields CAWSVRTPLNYGYTF.

The V call is TRBV6-5, the J call TRBJ2-3; possible D gene TRBD2, 7 bases. V lost 7 bases to trimming and J lost 2 bases, with 16 bases between them. The CDR3 runs 15 residues. Germline V lookup: CDR1 MNHEY, CDR2 SVGAGI. The DNA of the CDR3 is TGTGCCAGCACCCAGGGGCGGGAGTACACAGATACGCAGTATTTT. Translated: CASTQGREYTDTQYF.

There are a few counts of this clone. The chain carries TRBV29-1 and TRBJ1-2; D uncertain. This CDR3 is 15 amino acids long. Germline-derived CDR1 and CDR2 are SQVTM and ANQGSEA. Trimming stripped 1 base from V and 4 bases from J, with 16 bases between. The CDR3 bases are TGCAGCGTTGAAGCCGCGGCGGCGGGCGGCTATGGCTACACCTTC. Its translation: CSVEAAAAGGYGYTF.

The chain couples TRBV5-6 to TRBJ2-2; TRBD2 matches 9 bases. Germline V gives CDR1 SGHDT, CDR2 YYEEEE. The CDR3 runs 17 residues. J was trimmed by 4 bases and V by 0 bases; bases with no gene match: 7. The chain's CDR3 is CASSLVGSGSGTGELFF. The CDR3 region has the DNA TGTGCCAGCAGCTTGGTGGGTAGCGGGAGTGGCACCGGGGAGCTGTTTTTT.

This clone appeared once. The chain is built from TRBV19 and TRBJ2-5, with 9 bases fitting TRBD1. Per the germline V gene, CDR1 is LNHDA and CDR2 is SQIVND (reference sequence). J lost 2 bases, V lost 3 bases, and 13 bases had no gene match. The CDR3 is made up of 18 amino acids. In DNA form, the CDR3 reads TGTGCCAGTAGTATGCGGGGACAGGGCTTGTGGCCTCAAGAGACCCAGTACTTC. Translating it yields CASSMRGQGLWPQETQYF.

This clone turned up a few times. The chain recombines TRBV29-1 with TRBJ2-7, with 9 bases aligning to TRBD1. The CDR3 has 12 amino acids. Looked up from germline, CDR1 is SQVTM and CDR2 is ANQGSEA. Trimming at V came to 6 bases and at J to 2 bases, leaving 2 bases not matched to a gene. CDR3 nucleotide sequence: TGCAGCGTGGGACAGGGAACCTACGAGCAGTACTTC. Translating gives CSVGQGTYEQYF.

V usage is TRBV5-1 and J usage is TRBJ1-1, with 8 bases identical to TRBD1. This CDR3 has 17 amino acids. CDR1 SGHRS and CDR2 YFSETQ come from the germline V gene. The trim removed 3 bases at V and 4 bases at J, leaving 14 bases unmatched. The DNA for the CDR3 is TGCGCCAGCAGCTACAGCGGACAGGGCCTTATTTCCACTGAAGCTTTCTTT. Translation: CASSYSGQGLISTEAFF.

Of note for this clone: At one boundary the junction diverges from the germline segment, which might be a read error. The chain joins TRBV10-3 to TRBJ2-2; D might be TRBD2 (6 bases). The CDR3 contains 13 residues. CDR1 is ENHRY, CDR2 SYGVKD, per germline. The DNA for the CDR3 is TGTGCCATCAGTGACTCCAACACCGGGGGGCTGTTTTTT. Translation: CAISDSNTGGLFF.

CDR3 nucleotide sequence: TGTGCCAGCAGCTTAAACAGGGGAACTGAAGCTTTCTTT. Encoded protein: CASSLNRGTEAFF. This chain connects TRBV7-9 to TRBJ1-1, with 7 bases matching TRBD1. V lost 2 bases to trimming and J lost 5 bases; unmatched junction nucleotides: 2. The germline V gene has CDR1 SEHNR and CDR2 FQNEAQ (reference sequence). This CDR3 has 13 amino acids.

This clone was detected only once. This chain uses TRBV5-4 with TRBJ2-5, with TRBD2 matching 8 bases. V gave up 4 bases and J gave up 1 base; unmatched junction bases: 12. The CDR3 runs 17 residues. Germline V gives CDR1 SGHNT, CDR2 YYREEE (reference sequence). As DNA, the CDR3 is TGTGCCAGCAGCCCCTCCGCCGGACTAGCCACCCAAGAGACCCAGTACTTC. Residues: CASSPSAGLATQETQYF.